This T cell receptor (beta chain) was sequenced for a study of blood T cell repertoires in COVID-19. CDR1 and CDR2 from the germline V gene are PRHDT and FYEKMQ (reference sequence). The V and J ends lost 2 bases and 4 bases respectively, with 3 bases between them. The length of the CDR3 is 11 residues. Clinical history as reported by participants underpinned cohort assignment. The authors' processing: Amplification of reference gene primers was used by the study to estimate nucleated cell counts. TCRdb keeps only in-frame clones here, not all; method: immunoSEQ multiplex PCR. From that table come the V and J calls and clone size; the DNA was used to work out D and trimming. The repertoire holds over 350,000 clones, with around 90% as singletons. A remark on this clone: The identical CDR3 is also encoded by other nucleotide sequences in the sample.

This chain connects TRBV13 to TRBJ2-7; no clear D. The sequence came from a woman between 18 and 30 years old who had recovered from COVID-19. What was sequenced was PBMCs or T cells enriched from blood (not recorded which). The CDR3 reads CASSLSYEQYF. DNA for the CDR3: TGTGCCAGCAGCTTATCGTACGAGCAGTACTTC.